The 20 T cell receptor beta chains in this list originate from one sample, sequenced in a study of T-cell reconstitution after alpha-beta-depleted transplantation in children. These receptors have no identified antigens. Study observations and caveats: When one year had passed after transplant, most T-cell counts and diversity came from newly produced T cells.

During its preparation, the TCRbeta library received unique molecular identifiers. TCRdb independently ran MiXCR on the PCR reads; one entry per CDR3 protein. The table has 250,000 to 300,000 distinct CDR3 sequences, roughly 8.2% seen once. The source material was peripheral blood, sampled 360 days after TCRalphabeta/CD19-depleted stem cell transplant. The origin of the receptors is a female patient aged 2 to 10 who had a stem cell transplant for Fanconi anemia, so the T cells may come from the graft donor.

This clonotype was counted only a few times. The J gene is TRBJ2-1, the V gene TRBV4-1, with 9 nucleotides matching TRBD2. This CDR3 is 19 amino acids long. Trimming removed 6 bases from V and 0 bases from J; junction bases left unmatched: 15. Germline CDR1 MGHRA, CDR2 YSYEKL. The CDR3 nucleotides read TGCGCCAGCAGACCAATTAAGACTAGCGGTAGGAGCTCCTACAATGAGCAGTTCTTC. Protein sequence: CASRPIKTSGRSSYNEQFF.

The table lists this clonotype with many counts. The chain has TRBV5-1 and TRBJ2-2; weak D call: TRBD1 (5 bases). This CDR3 is built from 14 residues. The germline gives CDR1 SGHRS, CDR2 YFSETQ. Trimming removed 1 base from V and 7 bases from J, with 11 bases in between. DNA of the CDR3: TGCGCCAGCAGCTTGCAGGGTGAGATCGGGGAGCTGTTTTTT. Encoded protein: CASSLQGEIGELFF. The full variable domain, with the rest looked up from reference TRBV5-1 and TRBJ2-2, is KAGVTQTPRYLIKTRGQQVTLSCSPISGHRSVSWYQQTPGQGLQFLFEYFSETQRNKGNFPGRFSGRQFSNSRSEMNVSTLELGDSALYLCASSLQGEIGELFFGEGSRLTVL.

The rearrangement links TRBV2 to TRBJ1-5; D unclear. CDR3 length: 15 amino acids. CDR1 is SNHLY, CDR2 FYNNEI, per germline. V shed 0 bases and J shed 5 bases, with 11 bases lying between them. The CDR3 is CASSEAGVAYQPQHF. The CDR3 nucleotides read TGTGCCAGCAGTGAAGCCGGAGTTGCGTATCAGCCCCAGCATTTT.

Only a few counts were recorded for this clonotype. The V and J genes are TRBV4-3 and TRBJ2-3; 8 bases match TRBD2. Trimming took 4 bases from V and 4 from J; bases not matched to a gene: 10. Germline V gives CDR1 LGHNA, CDR2 YSLEER. This CDR3 region has 16 residues. The CDR3 region is CASSPNRGGESDTQYF. CDR3 DNA sequence: TGCGCCAGCAGCCCAAATCGGGGGGGGGAGTCAGATACGCAGTATTTT.

This clonotype appeared many times. The chain recombines TRBV20-1 with TRBJ2-1; 7 positions match TRBD1. V was clipped by 1 base and J by 6 bases; unmatched bases: 6. The germline gives CDR1 DFQATT, CDR2 SNEGSKA (reference sequence). The CDR3 runs to 14 residues. The CDR3 region is CSARGGQSFNEQFF. CDR3 DNA: TGCAGTGCTAGAGGGGGACAGTCATTCAATGAGCAGTTCTTC.

This clonotype has more than one count but fewer than ten. The CDR3 region has the DNA TGTGCCAGCAGCCCTCACAGGGGACCCGAGCAGTACGTC. Protein product: CASSPHRGPEQYV. The V call is TRBV11-2, the J call TRBJ2-7, with 7 bases fitting TRBD1. Germline CDR1 reads SGHAT; CDR2 reads FQNNGV. The CDR3 sequence is 13 residues long. Unmatched junction bases numbered 7, after V lost 5 bases and J lost 6 bases.

The chain links TRBV5-1 to TRBJ1-5; 7 positions agree with TRBD1. The CDR3 spans 16 residues. With V trimmed by 3 bases and J by 0 bases, 6 bases remained unmatched. CDR1 SGHRS and CDR2 YFSETQ come from the germline V gene. The CDR3 region is CASSYGTANSNQPQHF. CDR3 DNA: TGCGCCAGCAGCTACGGGACAGCTAATAGCAATCAGCCCCAGCATTTT.

This clonotype was observed once. The chain has TRBV6-5 and TRBJ1-1; 7 bases agree with TRBD1. CDR1 is MNHEY and CDR2 is SVGAGI in the germline V gene. The ends lost 0 bases at V and 1 base at J; junction bases unmatched: 2. The CDR3 sequence is 15 residues long. The CDR3 region is CASSYSAGGNTEAFF. In DNA form, the CDR3 reads TGTGCCAGCAGTTACTCTGCAGGGGGGAACACTGAAGCTTTCTTT.

This clonotype was seen only a few times. This chain connects TRBV5-1 to TRBJ1-2; TRBD1 agrees at 12 bases. J gave up 4 bases and V 4 bases, and 5 bases lay outside the gene matches. Germline CDR1 is SGHRS and CDR2 is YFSETQ. The CDR3 length is 15 residues. CDR3 protein: CASSGTGGDSYGYTF. The DNA for the CDR3 is TGCGCCAGCAGCGGGACAGGGGGCGACTCCTATGGCTACACCTTC.

The chain joins TRBV2 to TRBJ1-2; tentatively, D is TRBD1 (5 bases). V was pared by 4 bases and J by 4 bases, with 10 bases between. The germline CDR1 and CDR2 sequences are SNHLY and FYNNEI. The CDR3 has 13 residues. This chain's CDR3 is CASSAGFSYGYTF. DNA of the CDR3: TGTGCCAGCAGTGCAGGGTTCTCCTATGGCTACACCTTC.

This clonotype was seen ten or more times. The DNA for the CDR3 is TGCAGTGCTGAGCAGAGCGGGAGGAACACCGGGGAGCTGTTTTTT. It is translated as CSAEQSGRNTGELFF. This chain uses TRBV20-1 with TRBJ2-2; 8 bases align to TRBD2. V lost 5 bases to trimming and J lost 1 base; unmatched junction nucleotides: 6. The germline V gene has CDR1 DFQATT and CDR2 SNEGSKA (reference sequence). CDR3 length: 15 amino acids.

The V call is TRBV6-1, the J call TRBJ1-3, with TRBD1 as a possible D gene (5 bases). V was clipped by 8 bases and J by 2 bases, with 13 bases between them. The CDR3 spans 14 residues. Germline CDR1 and CDR2: MNHNS and SASEGT. CDR3 in amino acids: CASGPDSPGNTIYF. CDR3 DNA: TGTGCCAGCGGGCCCGACAGTCCTGGAAACACCATATATTTT.

This clonotype was recorded many times. The chain joins TRBV20-1 to TRBJ2-1; perhaps TRBD2 as D (5 bases). The length of the CDR3 is 14 residues. Germline lookup yields CDR1 DFQATT and CDR2 SNEGSKA (reference sequence). Deletions cut 6 bases from V and 14 bases from J, with 26 bases between. CDR3 sequence reads: CSAHRGNSEDKEFF. The CDR3 nucleotides read TGCAGTGCCCACCGGGGTAATAGCGAAGATAAGGAGTTCTTC.

This clonotype occurred many times. This rearrangement joins TRBV7-9 to TRBJ1-2; D gene ambiguous. The germline V and J ends were trimmed by 3 bases and 5 bases, with 7 bases remaining between them. This CDR3 is 12 amino acids long. Germline CDR1 is SEHNR and CDR2 is FQNEAQ (reference sequence). CDR3 loop: CASSFTQYGYTF. CDR3 nucleotide sequence: TGTGCCAGCAGCTTTACCCAGTATGGCTACACCTTC.

CDR3 region: CSVVTGGANTGELFF. The CDR3 nucleotides read TGCAGCGTTGTAACGGGGGGGGCTAACACCGGGGAGCTGTTTTTT. The chain recombines TRBV29-1 with TRBJ2-2; TRBD2 matches 8 bases. Unmatched junction bases numbered 6, after V lost 4 bases and J lost 2 bases. CDR3 length: 15 residues. CDR1 SQVTM and CDR2 ANQGSEA come from the germline V gene.

This clonotype was seen many times. The genes are TRBV27 and TRBJ2-1; 9 nucleotides match TRBD2. CDR1 is MNHEY and CDR2 is SMNVEV in the germline V gene (reference sequence). The CDR3 runs to 14 residues. V lost 3 bases and J lost 8; bases outside the gene matches: 5. This chain's CDR3 is CASSLAGGLDEQFF. The CDR3 DNA follows: TGTGCCAGCAGTTTGGCGGGGGGGCTCGATGAGCAGTTCTTC.

This rearrangement joins TRBV20-1 to TRBJ2-3; 14 bases map to TRBD2. V gave up 5 bases and J gave up 7 bases; unmatched junction bases: 8. The germline V gene has CDR1 DFQATT and CDR2 SNEGSKA (reference sequence). The CDR3 sequence is 15 residues long. CDR3 sequence: CSAERLAGGVYTQYF. CDR3 bases: TGCAGTGCTGAGCGACTAGCGGGGGGGGTCTATACGCAGTATTTT.

This sequence joins TRBV7-3 and TRBJ2-5; D gene ambiguous. CDR3 length: 16 residues. V was clipped by 6 bases and J by 6 bases, with 23 bases between them. In germline, CDR1 is SGHTA, CDR2 FQGTGA. The CDR3 coding sequence is TGTGCCAGCAGTTACGGACCTGGGGAACTTCAGAAGACCCAGTACTTC. This gives the protein CASSYGPGELQKTQYF.

The table lists this clonotype with many counts. CDR3 DNA sequence: TGCGCCAGCAGCTTCGACGGGTCTAGCACAGATACGCAGTATTTT. Encoded protein: CASSFDGSSTDTQYF. The chain links TRBV5-1 to TRBJ2-3; no reliable D call. CDR1 is SGHRS, CDR2 YFSETQ, per germline. V gave up 2 bases and J gave up 0 bases, with 10 bases separating them. The CDR3 is made up of 15 amino acids.

The chain combines TRBV29-1 with TRBJ2-7; no reliable D call. Per the germline V gene, CDR1 is SQVTM and CDR2 is ANQGSEA. Between the trimmed V and J ends, which lost 3 bases and 0 bases, there was a span of 18 bases. The CDR3 sequence is 16 residues long. CDR3: CSVEGREGSPSYEQYF. For the CDR3, the DNA is TGCAGCGTTGAGGGTAGAGAAGGAAGTCCCTCCTACGAGCAGTACTTC.